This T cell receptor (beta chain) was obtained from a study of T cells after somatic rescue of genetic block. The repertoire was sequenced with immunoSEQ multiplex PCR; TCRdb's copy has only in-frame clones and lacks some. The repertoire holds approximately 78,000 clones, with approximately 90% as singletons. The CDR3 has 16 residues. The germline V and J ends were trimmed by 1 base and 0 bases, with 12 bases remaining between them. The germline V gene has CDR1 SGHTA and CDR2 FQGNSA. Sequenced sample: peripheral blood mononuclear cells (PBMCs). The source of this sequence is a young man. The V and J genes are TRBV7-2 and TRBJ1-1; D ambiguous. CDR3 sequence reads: CASSLVSRSMNTEAFF. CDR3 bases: TGTGCCAGCAGCTTAGTATCCAGGAGCATGAACACTGAAGCTTTCTTT.